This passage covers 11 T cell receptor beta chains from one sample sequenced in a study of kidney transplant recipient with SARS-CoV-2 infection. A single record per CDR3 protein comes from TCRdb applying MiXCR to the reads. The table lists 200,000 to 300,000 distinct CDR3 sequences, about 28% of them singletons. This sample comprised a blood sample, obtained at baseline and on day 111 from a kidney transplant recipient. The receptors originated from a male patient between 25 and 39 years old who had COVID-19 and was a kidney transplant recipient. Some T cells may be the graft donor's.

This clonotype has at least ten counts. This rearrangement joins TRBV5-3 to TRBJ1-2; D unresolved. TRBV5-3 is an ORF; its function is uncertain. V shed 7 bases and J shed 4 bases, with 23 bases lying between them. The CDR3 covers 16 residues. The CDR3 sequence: CARVLEVVRKTYGYTF. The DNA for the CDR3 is TGTGCCAGAGTTTTAGAAGTGGTGAGAAAGACCTATGGCTACACCTTC.

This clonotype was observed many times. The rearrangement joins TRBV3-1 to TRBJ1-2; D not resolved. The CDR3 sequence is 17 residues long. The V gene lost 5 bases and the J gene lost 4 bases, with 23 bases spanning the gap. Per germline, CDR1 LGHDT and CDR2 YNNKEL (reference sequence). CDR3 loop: CASSGATTLRKTYGYTF. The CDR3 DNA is TGTGCCAGCAGCGGAGCCACCACCCTTCGAAAGACCTATGGCTACACCTTC.

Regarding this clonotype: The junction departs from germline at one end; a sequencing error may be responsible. The DNA of the CDR3 is TGTACCAGCAGTGCCCAGGGGCGGGCTGAAGCTTTCTTT. Translating it yields CTSSAQGRAEAFF. The V gene is TRBV6-5, the J gene TRBJ1-1, with a weak D call TRBD1 (6 bases). The V gene's germline CDR1 is MNHEY and CDR2 SVGAGI. The CDR3 runs 13 residues.

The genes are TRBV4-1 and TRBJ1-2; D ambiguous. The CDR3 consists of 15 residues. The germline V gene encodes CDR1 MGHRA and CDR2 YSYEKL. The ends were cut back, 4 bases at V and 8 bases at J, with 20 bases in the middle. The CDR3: CASSPQGIDLEGYTF. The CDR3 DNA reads TGCGCCAGCAGCCCCCAAGGGATTGACTTAGAGGGCTACACCTTC.

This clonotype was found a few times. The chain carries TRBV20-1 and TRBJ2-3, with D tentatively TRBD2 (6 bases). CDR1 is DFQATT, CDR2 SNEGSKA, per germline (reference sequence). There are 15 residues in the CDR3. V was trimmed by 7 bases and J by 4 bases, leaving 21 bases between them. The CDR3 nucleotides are TGCAGTGGCCCACCCCCCCAGCTAGCGCCAGATACGCAGTATTTT. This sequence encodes CSGPPPQLAPDTQYF.

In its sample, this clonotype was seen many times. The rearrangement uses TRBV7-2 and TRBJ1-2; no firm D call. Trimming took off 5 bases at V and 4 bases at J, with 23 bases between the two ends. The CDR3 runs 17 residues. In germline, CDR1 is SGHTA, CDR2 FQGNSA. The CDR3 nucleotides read TGTGCCAGCAGCGTTGGTGGCAGAGACGGAAAGACCTATGGCTACACCTTC. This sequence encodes CASSVGGRDGKTYGYTF.

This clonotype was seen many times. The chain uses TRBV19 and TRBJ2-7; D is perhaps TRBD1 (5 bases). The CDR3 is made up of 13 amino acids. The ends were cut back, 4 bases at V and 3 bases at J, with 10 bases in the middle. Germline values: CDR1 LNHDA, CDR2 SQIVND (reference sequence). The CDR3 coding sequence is TGTGCCAGTAGTAGGCAGGGCGTCTACGAGCAGTACTTC. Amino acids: CASSRQGVYEQYF.

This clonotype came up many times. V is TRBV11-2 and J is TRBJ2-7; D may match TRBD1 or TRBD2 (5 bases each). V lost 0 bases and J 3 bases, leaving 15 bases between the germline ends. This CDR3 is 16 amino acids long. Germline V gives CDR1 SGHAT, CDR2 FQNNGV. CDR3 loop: CASSLDRWGSGYEQYF. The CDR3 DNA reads TGTGCCAGCAGCTTAGATCGCTGGGGGAGTGGCTACGAGCAGTACTTC.

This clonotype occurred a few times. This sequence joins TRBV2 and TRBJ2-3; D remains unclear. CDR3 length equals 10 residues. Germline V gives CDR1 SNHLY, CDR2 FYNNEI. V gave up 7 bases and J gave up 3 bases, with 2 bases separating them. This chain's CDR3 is CASTTDTQYF. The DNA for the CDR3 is TGTGCCAGCACGACAGATACGCAGTATTTT.

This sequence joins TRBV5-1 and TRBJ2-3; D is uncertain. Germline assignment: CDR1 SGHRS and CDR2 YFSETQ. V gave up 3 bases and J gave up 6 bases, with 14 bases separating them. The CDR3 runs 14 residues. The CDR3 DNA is TGCGCCAGCAGCTCCGAAACTATTTACGATACGCAGTATTTT. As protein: CASSSETIYDTQYF.

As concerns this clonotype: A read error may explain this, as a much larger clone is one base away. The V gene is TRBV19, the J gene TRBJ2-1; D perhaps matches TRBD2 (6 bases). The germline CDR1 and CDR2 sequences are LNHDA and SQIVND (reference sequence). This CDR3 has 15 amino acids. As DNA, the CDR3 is TGTGCCAGTAGTATAGCTGGCGGGATGGGTAATGAGCAGCTCTTC. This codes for CASSIAGGMGNEQLF. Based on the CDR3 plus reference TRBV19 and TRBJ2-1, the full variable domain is DGGITQSPKYLFRKEGQNVTLSCEQNLNHDAMYWYRQDPGQGLRLIYYSQIVNDFQKGDIAEGYSVSREKKESFPLTVTSAQKNPTAFYLCASSIAGGMGNEQLFGPGTRLTVL.